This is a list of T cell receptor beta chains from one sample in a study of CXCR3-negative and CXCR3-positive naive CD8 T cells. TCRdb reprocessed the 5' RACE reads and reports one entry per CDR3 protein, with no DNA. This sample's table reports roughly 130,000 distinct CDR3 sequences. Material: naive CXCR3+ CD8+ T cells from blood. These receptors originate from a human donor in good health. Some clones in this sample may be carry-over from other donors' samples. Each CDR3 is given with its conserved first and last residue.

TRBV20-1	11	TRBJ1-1	CSAFPDLEAFF
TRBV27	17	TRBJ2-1	CASSLSVGARFGNEQFF
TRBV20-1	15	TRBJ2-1	CSAVTDRASGNEQFF
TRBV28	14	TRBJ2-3	CASSLGIRTDTQYF
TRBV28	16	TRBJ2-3	CASSFLAGEGADTQYF
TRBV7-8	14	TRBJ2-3	CASSLVGGGDTQYF
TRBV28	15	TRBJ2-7	CASNPLGQGGDEQYF
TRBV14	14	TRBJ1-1	CASSHRGERAPAFF
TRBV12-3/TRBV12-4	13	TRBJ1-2	CASSFGKLWGYTF
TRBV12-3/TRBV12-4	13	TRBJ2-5	CASSLAPQETQYF
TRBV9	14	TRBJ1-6	CASSVDPGDSPLHF
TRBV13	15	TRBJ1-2	CASSARTGGGYGYTF
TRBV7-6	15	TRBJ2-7	CASSLESRDGYEQYF
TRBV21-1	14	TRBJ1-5	CASSKRGRMKPQHF
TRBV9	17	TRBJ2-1	CASSVLTSATLSNEQFF
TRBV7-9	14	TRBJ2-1	CASSFKLPYNEQFF
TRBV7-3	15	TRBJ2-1	CASSLSGGPRYEQFF
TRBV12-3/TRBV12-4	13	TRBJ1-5	CASGTGFNQPQHF
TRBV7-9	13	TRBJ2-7	CASRSRDNYEQYF
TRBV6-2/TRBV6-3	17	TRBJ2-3	CASSYAGPARGTDTQYF
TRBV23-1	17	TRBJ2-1	CASSQPLQGLPYNEQFF
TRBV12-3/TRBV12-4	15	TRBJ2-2	CASSLLGGNTGELFF
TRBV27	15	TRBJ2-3	CASSQGQGVPDTQYF
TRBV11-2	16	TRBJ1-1	CASSPGQGVRGTEAFF
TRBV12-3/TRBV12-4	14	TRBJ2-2	CASSFWENTGELFF
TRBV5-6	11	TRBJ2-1	CASSLGNEQFF
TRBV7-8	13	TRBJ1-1	CASSFEVNTEAFF
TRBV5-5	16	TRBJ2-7	CASSLWPSRNSYEQYF
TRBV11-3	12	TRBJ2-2	CASSLDTRELFF
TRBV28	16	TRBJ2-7	CASSLGWDGSFYEQYF
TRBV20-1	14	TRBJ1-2	CSATGLPGVYGYTF
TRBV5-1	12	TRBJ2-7	CASSLNSIEQYF
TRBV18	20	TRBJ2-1	CASSPNLGLMTSGSGNEQFF
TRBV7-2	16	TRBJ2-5	CASSLESSGGTETQYF
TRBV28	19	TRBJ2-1	CASSSPGLAGHSSYNEQFF
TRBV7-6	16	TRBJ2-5	CASSPGWSGVGETQYF
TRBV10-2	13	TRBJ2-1	CASSDQTGEPSRF
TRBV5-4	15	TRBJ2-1	CASSPIPGPGDEQFF
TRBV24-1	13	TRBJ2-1	CATSDAGRGDKFF
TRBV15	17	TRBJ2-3	CATSREGTLGSSDTQYF
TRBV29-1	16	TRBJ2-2	CSVESLTYGDTGELFF
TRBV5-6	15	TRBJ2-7	CASSLDRDRAYEQYF
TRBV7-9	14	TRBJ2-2	CASSSYRGPGELFF
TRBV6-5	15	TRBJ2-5	CASSYSGAARETQYF
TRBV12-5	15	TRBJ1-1	CASGLGWEMNTEAFF
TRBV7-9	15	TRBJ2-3	CASSLARTGLNTQYF
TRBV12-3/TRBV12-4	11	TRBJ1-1	CASSVSVGAFF
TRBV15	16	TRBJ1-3	CATSGDRPSSGNTIYF